One sample yielded the 30 T cell receptor beta chains listed below, sequenced in a study of molecular identifiers for immune sequencing clone quantification. TCRdb reanalysed the PCR reads using MiXCR and keeps one entry per CDR3 protein. This table has about 100,000 distinct CDR3 sequences, 35% appearing once. The source material was naive CD8+ T cells from blood, with Jurkat cell RNA spiked in. Subset indicated: FACS-sorted CD8+CD4-CCR7+CD45RA+ naive T cells. The source is a human donor in good health. Some libraries in this study had Jurkat cell RNA spiked in.

This clonotype appeared a single time. V usage is TRBV6-6 and J usage is TRBJ2-5; 7 nucleotides line up with TRBD1. V dropped 8 bases and J dropped 5; count of bases not matched to a gene: 8. The CDR3 has 13 amino acids. The V gene's germline CDR1 is MNHNY and CDR2 SVGAGI (reference sequence). Written as DNA, the CDR3 is TGTGCCAGCCTCACAGGGGTCCAGGAGACCCAGTACTTC. Its protein product is CASLTGVQETQYF.

This clonotype has at least ten counts. The rearrangement uses TRBV5-1 and TRBJ1-1; D unclear. This CDR3 is built from 12 residues. From germline, CDR1 is SGHRS and CDR2 YFSETQ. The V end lost 4 bases, the J end lost 8 bases, and 12 bases lay between the germline ends. CDR3 loop: CASSPGAQEAFF. DNA of the CDR3: TGCGCCAGCAGCCCTGGAGCGCAAGAAGCTTTCTTT.

The chain is built from TRBV9 and TRBJ1-5; 7 bases fit TRBD1. This CDR3 region has 15 residues. Trimming removed 3 bases from V and 9 bases from J; junction bases left unmatched: 12. Germline V lookup: CDR1 SGDLS, CDR2 YYNGEE. The CDR3: CASSADRTATWPQHF. In DNA form, the CDR3 reads TGTGCCAGCAGCGCGGACAGGACAGCCACCTGGCCCCAGCATTTT.

This clonotype was detected ten times or more. The chain combines TRBV28 with TRBJ2-5; 9 nucleotides line up with TRBD1. Germline trimming cut 2 bases from V and 4 bases from J; bases unmatched to any gene: 8. CDR1 is MDHEN and CDR2 is SYDVKM in the germline V gene. CDR3 length equals 16 residues. The CDR3 spells CASSLARDRVVETQYF. DNA for the CDR3: TGTGCCAGCAGTTTAGCCCGGGACAGGGTAGTAGAGACCCAGTACTTC.

This clonotype showed up just a few times. The chain uses TRBV6-5 and TRBJ1-1; a possible D gene is TRBD1 (5 bases). V lost 0 bases to trimming and J lost 6 bases, with 11 bases between them. From germline, CDR1 is MNHEY and CDR2 SVGAGI. The length of the CDR3 is 14 residues. CDR3 DNA sequence: TGTGCCAGCAGTTACTCCAACAGGTTGTCTGAAGCTTTCTTT. It encodes CASSYSNRLSEAFF.

The chain is built from TRBV27 and TRBJ2-5, with TRBD1 as a possible D gene (6 bases). Germline lookup yields CDR1 MNHEY and CDR2 SMNVEV (reference sequence). V lost 5 bases and J 2 bases, leaving 21 bases between the germline ends. CDR3 size: 17 residues. CDR3 sequence reads: CASSPQDSLTLQETQYF. Here the CDR3 DNA reads TGTGCCAGCAGTCCCCAGGACAGCTTGACCTTACAAGAGACCCAGTACTTC.

The sample holds a few counts of this clonotype. The rearrangement joins TRBV11-2 to TRBJ2-1; TRBD2 agrees at 9 bases. Germline V CDR1 and CDR2: SGHAT, FQNNGV. The CDR3 spans 15 residues. Unmatched junction bases numbered 8, after V lost 5 bases and J lost 6 bases. The CDR3 DNA sequence: TGTGCCAGCAGCCCGCTAGCGGGACTTCCCAATGAGCAGTTCTTC. This translates into CASSPLAGLPNEQFF.

The chain combines TRBV9 with TRBJ2-7; TRBD1 might be the D (5 bases). There are 13 residues in the CDR3. The V gene's germline CDR1 is SGDLS and CDR2 YYNGEE. V dropped 4 bases and J dropped 0 bases, with 8 bases sitting between them. The CDR3 coding sequence is TGTGCCAGCAGCCCGACAGACTCCTACGAGCAGTACTTC. It encodes CASSPTDSYEQYF.

There are a few counts of this clonotype. V usage is TRBV20-1 and J usage is TRBJ2-3; D ambiguous. Germline V gives CDR1 DFQATT, CDR2 SNEGSKA (reference sequence). Trimming left V 2 bases short and J 1 base short, with 13 bases between. CDR3 length equals 15 residues. The CDR3 DNA follows: TGCAGTGCTAGACGCCTATTTAGGGGCACAGATACGCAGTATTTT. Translated: CSARRLFRGTDTQYF.

This clonotype was observed many times. The chain is built from TRBV7-2 and TRBJ2-3; 9 bases match TRBD2. This CDR3 comprises 15 residues. Germline-derived CDR1 and CDR2 are SGHTA and FQGNSA. After removal of 5 bases from V and 4 bases from J, the junction contained 7 bases not matched to a gene. The chain's CDR3 is CASSGGRAGPDTQYF. The CDR3 bases are TGTGCCAGCAGCGGCGGGAGGGCCGGGCCAGATACGCAGTATTTT.

The sample holds many counts of this clonotype. This rearrangement joins TRBV28 to TRBJ2-5; perhaps TRBD1 as D (6 bases). Trimming shortened V by 5 bases and J by 4 bases, and 11 bases separated the two germline ends. Germline V lookup: CDR1 MDHEN, CDR2 SYDVKM. The CDR3 consists of 13 residues. CDR3 loop: CASSSTGRETQYF. The CDR3 nucleotides are TGTGCCAGCAGTAGTACAGGGAGAGAGACCCAGTACTTC.

This clonotype appeared many times. The chain couples TRBV7-2 to TRBJ2-1; 8 positions match TRBD2. The CDR3 extends over 15 amino acids. The germline gives CDR1 SGHTA, CDR2 FQGNSA. J gave up 0 bases and V 4 bases, and 2 bases lay outside the gene matches. CDR3 nucleotides: TGTGCCAGCAGCTACGCGGGGGGCTCCTACAATGAGCAGTTCTTC. The encoded protein is CASSYAGGSYNEQFF.

To note about this clonotype: The conserved phenylalanine or tryptophan normally closing the CDR3 is absent here, so this likely arose from a read error. The DNA is omitted, as the CDR3 cannot be located on it reliably, and the CDR3 follows TCRdb's listing. The chain joins TRBV27 to TRBJ2-2. Including both end residues, the CDR3 is 12 amino acids long. Germline V gene lookup returns CDR1 MNHEY and CDR2 SMNVEV (reference sequence). The chain's CDR3 is CASSFPGGEQFI.

This clonotype was detected ten times or more. This rearrangement joins TRBV7-2 to TRBJ2-5; 7 nucleotides align to TRBD1. The germline V gene encodes CDR1 SGHTA and CDR2 FQGNSA. This CDR3 has 14 amino acids. V dropped 3 bases and J dropped 3; count of bases not matched to a gene: 4. The CDR3 DNA sequence: TGTGCCAGCAGCTTTACAGGGGCGGAAGAGACCCAGTACTTC. The encoded protein is CASSFTGAEETQYF. Using reference TRBV7-2 and TRBJ2-5 for the parts outside the CDR3, the full variable domain is GAGVSQSPSNKVTEKGKDVELRCDPISGHTALYWYRQSLGQGLEFLIYFQGNSAPDKSGLPSDRFSAERTGGSVSTLTIQRTQQEDSAVYLCASSFTGAEETQYFGPGTRLLVL.

In regard to this clonotype: A much larger clone lies a single base off, so this may be a read error. The chain employs TRBV5-6 and TRBJ2-3, with D possibly being TRBD1 (5 bases). Germline loops: CDR1 SGHDT, CDR2 YYEEEE. This CDR3 contains 15 residues. V dropped 4 bases and J dropped 1 base, with 13 bases sitting between them. The CDR3, as DNA: TGTGCCAGCAGCCATGTGACAGTCCGCACAGATACGCAGTATTTT. Translating gives CASSHVTVRTDTQYF.

The V call is TRBV7-2, the J call TRBJ2-7; D gene uncertain. The V gene's germline CDR1 is SGHTA and CDR2 FQGNSA. The CDR3 runs 13 residues. Trimming pared 3 bases from V and 3 bases from J, leaving 9 bases between. CDR3 sequence (DNA): TGTGCCAGCAGCTTTGGATTCGGCTACGAGCAGTACTTC. This encodes CASSFGFGYEQYF.

This clonotype has more than one count but fewer than ten. V is TRBV7-2 and J is TRBJ2-1; 13 bases match TRBD2. The length of the CDR3 is 20 residues. V shed 5 bases, J shed 0 bases, and the junction held 13 bases outside the gene matches. Per the germline V gene, CDR1 is SGHTA and CDR2 is FQGNSA. Here the CDR3 reads CASSIRTSGSLALSYNEQFF. The CDR3 nucleotides read TGTGCCAGCAGCATCAGGACTAGCGGGAGTCTCGCCCTCTCCTACAATGAGCAGTTCTTC.

This clonotype was counted many times. This chain connects TRBV7-8 to TRBJ2-7; D call uncertain. In germline, CDR1 is SGHVS, CDR2 FQNEAQ. V gave up 5 bases and J gave up 2 bases, with 7 bases separating them. This CDR3 is built from 12 residues. The CDR3 spells CASSEGTYEQYF. The CDR3 DNA is TGTGCCAGCAGCGAAGGCACCTACGAGCAGTACTTC.

The chain joins TRBV4-3 to TRBJ2-2, with 8 bases aligning to TRBD2. Germline CDR1 is LGHNA and CDR2 is YSLEER. This CDR3 comprises 16 residues. The J segment lost 1 base and the V segment lost 5 bases, leaving 6 bases of the junction unmatched. The CDR3 bases are TGCGCCAGCAGCGACAGGACTAGCTTGAACACCGGGGAGCTGTTTTTT. It translates to CASSDRTSLNTGELFF.

This clonotype was detected ten times or more. V gene TRBV25-1 combines with J gene TRBJ2-7, with a tentative D call TRBD1 (6 bases). CDR1 MGHDK and CDR2 SYGVNS come from the germline V gene. The CDR3 runs 13 residues. V shed 6 bases and J shed 2 bases, with 11 bases lying between them. CDR3 residues: CASSTGIAYEQYF. The CDR3 DNA reads as TGTGCCAGCAGCACAGGGATAGCCTACGAGCAGTACTTC.

This clonotype has just a few counts. The gene calls are TRBV2 and TRBJ1-1; D is undetermined. The V end was cut by 3 bases, the J end by 6 bases, with 11 bases between. Germline V lookup: CDR1 SNHLY, CDR2 FYNNEI. CDR3 length: 13 residues. The CDR3: CASSDQGLPEAFF. The CDR3 region has the DNA TGTGCCAGCAGTGATCAAGGGCTCCCTGAAGCTTTCTTT.

Only a few counts were recorded for this clonotype. The chain links TRBV24-1 to TRBJ2-2; D remains ambiguous. Trimming took off 6 bases at V and 1 base at J, with 5 bases between the two ends. Germline-derived CDR1 and CDR2 are KGHDR and SFDVKD. The length of the CDR3 is 13 residues. CDR3 sequence reads: CATSTWNTGELFF. In DNA form, the CDR3 reads TGTGCCACCAGTACGTGGAACACCGGGGAGCTGTTTTTT.

This clonotype was detected ten times or more. V and J are TRBV2 and TRBJ2-2; D is perhaps TRBD1 (5 bases). V lost 4 bases, J lost 0 bases, and 9 bases lay in between. Germline CDR1 and CDR2: SNHLY and FYNNEI. This CDR3 is built from 15 residues. The CDR3 sequence is CASSGGSTNTGELFF. Written as DNA, the CDR3 is TGTGCCAGCAGTGGGGGCAGTACGAACACCGGGGAGCTGTTTTTT.

This clonotype was seen a handful of times. V is TRBV6-2 or TRBV6-3 and J is TRBJ2-7, with D possibly being TRBD2 (5 bases). In germline, CDR1 is MNHEY, CDR2 SVGEGT. V was cut by 8 bases and J by 7 bases, with 9 bases left in between. This CDR3 contains 10 residues. The CDR3 region is CASHGLEQYF. The CDR3, as DNA: TGTGCCAGCCACGGACTTGAGCAGTACTTC.

The chain is built from TRBV7-9 and TRBJ1-3, with D possibly matching TRBD1 (6 bases). The CDR3 runs 16 residues. Germline V lookup: CDR1 SEHNR, CDR2 FQNEAQ (reference sequence). Between the trimmed V and J ends, which lost 2 bases and 0 bases, there was a span of 11 bases. The CDR3 bases are TGTGCCAGCAGCTTACCCCGGGACAACTCTGGAAACACCATATATTTT. This codes for CASSLPRDNSGNTIYF. Filled out from reference TRBV7-9 and TRBJ1-3, the complete variable domain reads DTGVSQNPRHKITKRGQNVTFRCDPISEHNRLYWYRQTLGQGPEFLTYFQNEAQLEKSRLLSDRFSAERPKGSFSTLEIQRTEQGDSAMYLCASSLPRDNSGNTIYFGEGSWLTVV.

This chain links TRBV11-2 with TRBJ2-5; perhaps TRBD2 as D (5 bases). The CDR3 runs to 14 residues. CDR1 and CDR2 from the germline V gene are SGHAT and FQNNGV. Between the trimmed V and J ends, which lost 5 bases and 5 bases, there was a span of 15 bases. CDR3 region: CASSMDWSDETQYF. The DNA for the CDR3 is TGTGCCAGCAGCATGGACTGGAGCGACGAGACCCAGTACTTC.

This clonotype appeared a few times. This sequence joins TRBV7-9 and TRBJ2-7; 10 bases are a match to TRBD1. The CDR3 totals 15 residues. Trimming took 5 bases from V and 9 from J; bases not matched to a gene: 13. Germline V gene data show CDR1 as SEHNR and CDR2 as FQNEAQ (reference sequence). CDR3 residues: CASSIAPRDRGAQYF. The CDR3 DNA reads as TGTGCCAGCAGCATCGCTCCCCGGGACAGGGGTGCGCAGTACTTC.

In its sample, this clonotype was seen many times. The rearrangement links TRBV5-1 to TRBJ2-7; D call uncertain. This CDR3 has 14 residues. V lost 4 bases and J lost 2, with 13 bases in between. CDR1 and CDR2 from the germline V gene are SGHRS and YFSETQ. CDR3 loop: CASSLRPGPYEQYF. CDR3 sequence (DNA): TGCGCCAGCAGCCTCCGACCGGGTCCCTACGAGCAGTACTTC.

This chain joins TRBV29-1 and TRBJ2-1; D not certain. V was pared by 1 base and J by 4 bases, with 14 bases between. From germline, CDR1 is SQVTM and CDR2 ANQGSEA. This CDR3 spans 15 amino acids. The CDR3 DNA sequence: TGCAGCGTTGAAGCCGAGGTAGCTGCTTACAATGAGCAGTTCTTC. Protein: CSVEAEVAAYNEQFF.

This clonotype was recorded many times. The V gene is TRBV15, the J gene TRBJ2-3, with 8 nucleotides matching TRBD1. In germline, CDR1 is LNHNV, CDR2 YYDKDF (reference sequence). Trimming removed 2 bases from V and 3 bases from J; junction bases left unmatched: 7. CDR3 length: 16 amino acids. CDR3 sequence: CATSRHPGGATDTQYF. The CDR3 nucleotides are TGTGCCACCAGCAGACATCCAGGGGGCGCGACAGATACGCAGTATTTT.